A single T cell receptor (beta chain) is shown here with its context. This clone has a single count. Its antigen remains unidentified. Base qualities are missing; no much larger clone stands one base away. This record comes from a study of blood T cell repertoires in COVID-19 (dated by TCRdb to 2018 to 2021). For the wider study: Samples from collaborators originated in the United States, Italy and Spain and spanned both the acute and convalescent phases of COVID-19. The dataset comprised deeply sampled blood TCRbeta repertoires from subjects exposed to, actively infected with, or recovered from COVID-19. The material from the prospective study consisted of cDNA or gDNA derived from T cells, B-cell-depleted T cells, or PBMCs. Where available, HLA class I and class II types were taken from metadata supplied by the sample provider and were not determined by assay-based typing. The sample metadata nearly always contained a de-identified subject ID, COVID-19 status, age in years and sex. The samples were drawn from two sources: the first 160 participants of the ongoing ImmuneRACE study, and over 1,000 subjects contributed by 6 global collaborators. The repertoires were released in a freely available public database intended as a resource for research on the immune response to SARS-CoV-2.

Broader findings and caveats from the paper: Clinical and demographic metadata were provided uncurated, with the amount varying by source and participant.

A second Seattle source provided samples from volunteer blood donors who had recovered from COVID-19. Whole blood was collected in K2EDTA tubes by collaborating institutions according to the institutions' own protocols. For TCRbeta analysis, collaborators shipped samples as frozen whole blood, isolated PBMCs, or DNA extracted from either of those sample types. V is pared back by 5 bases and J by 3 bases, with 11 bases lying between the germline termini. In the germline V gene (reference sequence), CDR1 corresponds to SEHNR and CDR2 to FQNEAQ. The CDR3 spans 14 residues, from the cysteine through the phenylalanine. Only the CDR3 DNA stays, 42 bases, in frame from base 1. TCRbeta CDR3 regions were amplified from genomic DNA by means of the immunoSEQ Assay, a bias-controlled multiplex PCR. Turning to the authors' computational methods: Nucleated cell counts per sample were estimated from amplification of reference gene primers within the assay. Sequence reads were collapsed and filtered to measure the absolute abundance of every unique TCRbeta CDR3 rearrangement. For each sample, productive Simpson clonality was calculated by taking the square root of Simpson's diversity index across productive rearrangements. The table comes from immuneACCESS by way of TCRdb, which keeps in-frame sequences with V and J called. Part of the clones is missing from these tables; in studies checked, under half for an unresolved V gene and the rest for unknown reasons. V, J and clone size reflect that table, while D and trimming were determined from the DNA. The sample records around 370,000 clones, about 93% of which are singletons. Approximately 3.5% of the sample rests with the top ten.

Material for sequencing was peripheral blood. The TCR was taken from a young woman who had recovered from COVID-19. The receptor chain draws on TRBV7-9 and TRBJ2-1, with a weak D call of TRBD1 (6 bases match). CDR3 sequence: CASSPWDIYNEQFF. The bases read TGTGCCAGCAGCCCCTGGGACATCTACAATGAGCAGTTCTTC.